This T cell receptor beta chain was captured by sequencing in a study of blood T cell repertoires in COVID-19. Study-level background: Samples came from the United States, Italy and Spain, spanning acute and convalescent COVID-19. Sources were T cells, B-cell-depleted T cells, or PBMCs; the material itself was cDNA or gDNA.

Authors' analysis steps: Amplified reference gene primers provided the basis for estimating nucleated cell counts. Using immunoSEQ multiplex PCR, the repertoire was profiled, and TCRdb retains in-frame clones only, with some absent. V and J calls and clone size are as listed in that table; D and trimming were resolved from the DNA. Of around 56,000 clones in the sample, 91% were seen once. CDR3 length: 18 amino acids. Per germline, CDR1 SGHTA and CDR2 FQGNSA. Losses at the gene ends were 1 base for V and 2 bases for J; bases not matched to a gene: 13. Sequencing was performed on peripheral blood. The rearrangement uses TRBV7-2 and TRBJ1-1, with 7 bases matching TRBD1. This TCR was recovered from a woman in her fifties or sixties with active or convalescent COVID-19. Here the CDR3 reads CASSLGYGTAFRNTEAFF. The CDR3 DNA reads TGTGCCAGCAGCTTAGGATACGGGACAGCTTTTCGAAACACTGAAGCTTTCTTT.